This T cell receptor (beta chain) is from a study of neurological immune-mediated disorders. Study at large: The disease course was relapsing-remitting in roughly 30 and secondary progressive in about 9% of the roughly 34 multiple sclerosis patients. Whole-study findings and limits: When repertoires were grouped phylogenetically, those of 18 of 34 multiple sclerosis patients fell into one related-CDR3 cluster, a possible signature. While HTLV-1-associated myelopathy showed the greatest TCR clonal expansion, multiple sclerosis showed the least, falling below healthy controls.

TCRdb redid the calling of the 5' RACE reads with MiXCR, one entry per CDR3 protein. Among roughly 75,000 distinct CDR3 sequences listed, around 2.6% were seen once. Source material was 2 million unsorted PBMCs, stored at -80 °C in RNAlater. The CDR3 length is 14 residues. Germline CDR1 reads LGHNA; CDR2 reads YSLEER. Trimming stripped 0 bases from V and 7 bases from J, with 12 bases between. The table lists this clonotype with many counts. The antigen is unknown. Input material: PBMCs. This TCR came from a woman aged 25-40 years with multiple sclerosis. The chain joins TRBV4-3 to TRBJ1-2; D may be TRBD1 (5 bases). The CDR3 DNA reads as TGCGCCAGCAGCCAAGAGGGGGGTCGCGGTGGCTACACCTTC. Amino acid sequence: CASSQEGGRGGYTF.